This T cell receptor beta chain comes out of a study of T cells in Graves' hyperthyroidism and ophthalmopathy. Overall study context: Initial diagnosis, before any treatment, was when peripheral blood was collected.

This clonotype came up many times. Its specificity is not known. The source material, RNA transcripts, was used to amplify TCR beta CDR3 regions. First-round RT-PCR of the TCR CDR3 relied on the HTBI primer set. TCRdb reanalysed the multiplex PCR reads using MiXCR and keeps one entry per CDR3 protein. The sample shows under 350,000 distinct CDR3 sequences, roughly a fifth of them seen only once. Study-wide findings and caveats: Most thyroid clonotypes that were expanded above 0.001 also turned up in blood. A 13 V-J signature model discriminated ophthalmopathy versus stable hyperthyroidism. It was a median around 6 months before onset that the model predicted ophthalmopathy.

The clonotype comes from a woman aged 45-59 years with Graves' hyperthyroidism. The sequencing sample was made of blood.

CDR3: CAINPDRGDEQFF. In DNA, the CDR3 is TGTGCCATCAACCCTGACAGGGGCGATGAGCAGTTCTTC. The chain combines TRBV10-3 with TRBJ2-1, with 8 nucleotides matching TRBD1. Germline CDR1 ENHRY, CDR2 SYGVKD. Unmatched junction bases numbered 7, after V lost 7 bases and J lost 8 bases. CDR3 length: 13 amino acids.